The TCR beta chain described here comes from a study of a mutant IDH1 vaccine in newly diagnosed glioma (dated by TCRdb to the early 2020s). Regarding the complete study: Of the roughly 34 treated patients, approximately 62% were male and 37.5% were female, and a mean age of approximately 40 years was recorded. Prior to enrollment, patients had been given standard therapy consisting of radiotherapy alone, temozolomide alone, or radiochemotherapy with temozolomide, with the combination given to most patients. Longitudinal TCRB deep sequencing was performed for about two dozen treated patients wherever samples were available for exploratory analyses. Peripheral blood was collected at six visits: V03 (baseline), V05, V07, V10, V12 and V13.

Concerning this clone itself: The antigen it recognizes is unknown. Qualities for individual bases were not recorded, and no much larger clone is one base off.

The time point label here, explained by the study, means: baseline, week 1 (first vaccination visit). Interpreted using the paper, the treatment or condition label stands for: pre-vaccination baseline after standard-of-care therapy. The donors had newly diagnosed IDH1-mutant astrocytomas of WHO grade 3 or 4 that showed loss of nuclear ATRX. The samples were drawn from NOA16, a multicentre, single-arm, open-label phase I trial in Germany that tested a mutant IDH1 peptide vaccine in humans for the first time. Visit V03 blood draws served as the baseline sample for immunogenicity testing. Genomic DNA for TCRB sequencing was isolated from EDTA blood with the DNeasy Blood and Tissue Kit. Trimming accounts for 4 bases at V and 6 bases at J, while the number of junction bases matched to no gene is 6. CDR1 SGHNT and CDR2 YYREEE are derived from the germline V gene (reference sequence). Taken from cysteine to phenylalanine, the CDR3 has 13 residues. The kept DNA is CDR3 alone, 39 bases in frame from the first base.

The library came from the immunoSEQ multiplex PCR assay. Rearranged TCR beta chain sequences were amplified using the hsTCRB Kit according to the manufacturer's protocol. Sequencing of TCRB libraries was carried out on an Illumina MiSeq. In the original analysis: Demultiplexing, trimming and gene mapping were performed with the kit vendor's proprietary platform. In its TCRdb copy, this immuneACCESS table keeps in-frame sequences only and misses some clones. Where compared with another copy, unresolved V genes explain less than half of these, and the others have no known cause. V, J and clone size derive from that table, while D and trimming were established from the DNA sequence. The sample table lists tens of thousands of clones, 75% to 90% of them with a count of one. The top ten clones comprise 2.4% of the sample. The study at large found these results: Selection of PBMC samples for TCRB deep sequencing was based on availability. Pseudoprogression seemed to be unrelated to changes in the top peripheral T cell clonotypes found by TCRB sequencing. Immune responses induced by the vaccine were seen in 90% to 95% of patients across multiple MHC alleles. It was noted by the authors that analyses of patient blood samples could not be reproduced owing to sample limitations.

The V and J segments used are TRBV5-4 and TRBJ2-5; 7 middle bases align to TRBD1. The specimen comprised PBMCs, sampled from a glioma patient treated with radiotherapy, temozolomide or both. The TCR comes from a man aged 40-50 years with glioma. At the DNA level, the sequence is TGTGCCAGCAGCGTAGACAGGGACAAGACCCAGTACTTC. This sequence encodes CASSVDRDKTQYF.